This passage covers 9 T cell receptor beta chains from one sample sequenced in a study of CD8+CD57+ T cells in acquired aplastic anemia. Researchers used genomic DNA as the template to profile TCR beta VDJ and CDR3. TCRdb reanalysed the reads using MiXCR and keeps one entry per CDR3 protein. The profile shows about 120,000 distinct CDR3 sequences, approximately 36% of them singletons. Selection for sequencing was limited to patients who had shown CD8+CD57+ cell expansion by flow cytometry. Sequencing was done on a sample of sorted CD4+, CD8+, or CD8+CD57+ T cells (not recorded which) from PBMCs. Every receptor here comes from a human donor with aplastic anemia.

On this clonotype itself: A much larger clone lies a single base off, so this may be a read error. The rearrangement uses TRBV7-6 and TRBJ2-5, with D tentatively TRBD1 (5 bases). The germline V and J ends were trimmed by 5 bases and 1 base, with 11 bases remaining between them. The V gene's germline CDR1 is SGHVS and CDR2 FNYEAQ. CDR3 length: 14 amino acids. CDR3 protein: CASSRRASQETQYF. The CDR3 region has the DNA TGTGCCAGCAGCCGCAGGGCTAGCCAAGAGACCCAGTACTTC.

The sample holds one count of this clonotype. The chain is built from TRBV7-2 and TRBJ2-3; D gene unclear. Per germline, CDR1 SGHTA and CDR2 FQGNSA. The CDR3 covers 12 residues. The ends were cut back, 4 bases at V and 3 bases at J, with 5 bases in the middle. The CDR3 spells CASSSATDTQYF. CDR3 bases: TGTGCCAGCAGCTCAGCGACAGATACGCAGTATTTT.

Ten or more counts support this clonotype. The CDR3 DNA follows: TGTGCCAGCAGCTTCCACTCTGGAAACACCATATATTTT. This translates into CASSFHSGNTIYF. The chain couples TRBV7-2 to TRBJ1-3; no firm D call. The CDR3 consists of 13 residues. The V end was cut by 3 bases, the J end by 0 bases, with 3 bases between. Germline V gene sequence: CDR1 SGHTA, CDR2 FQGNSA.

This clonotype occurred a few times. With a much larger clone just one base away, this may be a read error. The chain employs TRBV7-7 and TRBJ2-2, with TRBD2 matching 8 bases. This CDR3 is built from 16 residues. Germline V gives CDR1 SSHAT, CDR2 FNYEAQ (reference sequence). The CDR3 protein is CASGLPPGGDTGELFF. The CDR3 nucleotides are TGTGCCAGCGGCTTGCCGCCGGGGGGGGACACCGGGGAGCTGTTTTTT.

This clonotype has a count of ten or more. CDR3 DNA sequence: TGTGCCAGCAGCGTCACAGGGGGCCGGAACACTGAAGCTTTCTTT. This translates into CASSVTGGRNTEAFF. The chain links TRBV9 to TRBJ1-1; 9 positions agree with TRBD1. The CDR3 length is 15 residues. Germline-derived CDR1 and CDR2 are SGDLS and YYNGEE. V lost 2 bases, J lost 1 base, and 3 bases stayed unmatched.

Of note for this clonotype: Given a much more abundant clone one base away, this may be a read error. The CDR3 DNA is TGTGCCAGCAGTTACTCAAACGAAGGGACCCGCTACGTGCAGTACTTC. It translates to CASSYSNEGTRYVQYF. The genes are TRBV11-2 and TRBJ2-7; D possibly uses TRBD1 or TRBD2 (5 bases each). Germline V gene sequence: CDR1 SGHAT, CDR2 FQNNGV. The CDR3 extends over 16 amino acids.

This clonotype was seen a handful of times. A much larger clone lies one base from this, so it may be a read error. The gene calls are TRBV9 and TRBJ2-2, with TRBD1 as a possible D gene (5 bases). The CDR3 has 15 residues. Germline CDR1 SGDLS, CDR2 YYNGEE. The CDR3 is CARSVGLTGTGELFF. The CDR3 coding sequence is TGTGCCCGCAGCGTAGGGCTAACAGGCACCGGGGAGCTGTTTTTT. Combining the CDR3 with reference TRBV9 and TRBJ2-2 gives the whole variable domain DSGVTQTPKHLITATGQRVTLRCSPRSGDLSVYWYQQSLDQGLQFLIQYYNGEERAKGNILERFSAQQFPDLHSELNLSSLELGDSALYFCARSVGLTGTGELFFGEGSRLTVL.

At least ten counts were recorded for this clonotype. This chain links TRBV7-2 with TRBJ2-2; D may correspond to TRBD1 or TRBD2 (6 bases each). Between the trimmed V and J ends, which lost 7 bases and 5 bases, there was a span of 17 bases. CDR1 and CDR2 from the germline V gene are SGHTA and FQGNSA. The CDR3 runs 15 residues. CDR3 sequence (DNA): TGTGCCAGCACCTCCTCTTGGGGGGCGACCGGGGAGCTGTTTTTT. Its protein product is CASTSSWGATGELFF.

This clonotype was detected ten times or more. The gene calls are TRBV7-8 and TRBJ1-5; a weak D match, TRBD1 (6 bases). This CDR3 spans 15 amino acids. V dropped 1 base and J dropped 4 bases, with 11 bases sitting between them. The germline V gene encodes CDR1 SGHVS and CDR2 FQNEAQ. CDR3 in DNA: TGTGCCAGCAGCTTAGGGACAGCCCGGAATCAGCCCCAGCATTTT. Its protein product is CASSLGTARNQPQHF.